Following are 18 T cell receptor beta chains from one sample sequenced in a study of regulatory T cells in long-lasting Graves disease. Combining iRepertoire HTBI primers with Arm-PCR of CDR3 regions, the authors built TCR beta libraries. Each CDR3 protein is one row after TCRdb ran MiXCR on the multiplex PCR reads. The table records around 500,000 distinct CDR3 sequences, approximately 12% of them present only once. Time point: newly diagnosed GD, antithyroid drugs for less than 3 months. PBMCs provided the RNA from which the TCR library was made. The sample also formed part of further work on T cells in Graves' hyperthyroidism and ophthalmopathy.

The material sequenced was peripheral blood mononuclear cells (PBMCs), taken at new diagnosis, from a patient treated with antithyroid drugs. These receptors were collected from a woman aged 30 to 39 with Graves disease.

Only a few counts were recorded for this clonotype. V and J are TRBV11-3 and TRBJ2-3; 9 nucleotides line up with TRBD1. There are 18 residues in the CDR3. V lost 5 bases to trimming and J lost 1 base; unmatched junction nucleotides: 13. Germline lookup yields CDR1 SGHNT and CDR2 YENEEA. Here the CDR3 DNA reads TGTGCCAGCAGCCCAGGGGACAGGGTTTTAAATGGCACAGATACGCAGTATTTT. This encodes CASSPGDRVLNGTDTQYF.

This clonotype occurred many times. This CDR3 reads CASSTISSGGSYEQYF. The CDR3 nucleotides are TGTGCCAGTAGCACAATCTCCTCGGGAGGTTCCTACGAGCAGTACTTC. The chain combines TRBV19 with TRBJ2-7, with TRBD2 matching 7 bases. This CDR3 has 16 residues. The V gene end was trimmed by 6 bases and the J gene end by 1 base; junction bases not matched to a gene: 12. Germline values: CDR1 LNHDA, CDR2 SQIVND (reference sequence).

This clonotype has ten or more counts. The chain recombines TRBV29-1 with TRBJ2-5; no reliable D call. The V end lost 5 bases, the J end lost 5 bases, and 12 bases lay between the germline ends. CDR1 SQVTM and CDR2 ANQGSEA come from the germline V gene. The CDR3 extends over 12 amino acids. The CDR3 spells CSVSESAETQYF. The CDR3 nucleotides are TGCAGCGTTTCCGAGTCGGCGGAGACCCAGTACTTC.

The table lists this clonotype with many counts. CDR3 coding DNA: TGTGCCAGCAGCTATGACAGGGTGCTAAGTGAAGCTTTCTTT. It encodes CASSYDRVLSEAFF. V gene TRBV11-2 combines with J gene TRBJ1-1; 7 bases agree with TRBD1. This CDR3 has 14 amino acids. CDR1 SGHAT and CDR2 FQNNGV come from the germline V gene. Trimming removed 4 bases from V and 7 bases from J; junction bases left unmatched: 9. The variable domain in full, completed from reference TRBV11-2 and TRBJ1-1, reads EAGVAQSPRYKIIEKRQSVAFWCNPISGHATLYWYQQILGQGPKLLIQFQNNGVVDDSQLPKDRFSAERLKGVDSTLKIQPAKLEDSAVYLCASSYDRVLSEAFFGQGTRLTVV.

This clonotype was seen many times. J is TRBJ2-1 and V is TRBV7-3, with D possibly TRBD2 on 6 matching bases. Trimming left V 2 bases short and J 6 bases short, with 14 bases between. The CDR3 contains 15 residues. The germline CDR1 and CDR2 sequences are SGHTA and FQGTGA. CDR3 DNA sequence: TGTGCCAGCAGCTTAGGTAGCGGTTCACTCAATGAGCAGTTCTTC. Amino acid sequence: CASSLGSGSLNEQFF. Filled out from reference TRBV7-3 and TRBJ2-1, the complete variable domain reads GAGVSQTPSNKVTEKGKYVELRCDPISGHTALYWYRQSLGQGPEFLIYFQGTGAADDSGLPNDRFFAVRPEGSVSTLKIQRTERGDSAVYLCASSLGSGSLNEQFFGPGTRLTVL.

The sample holds many counts of this clonotype. The CDR3 loop reads CSARFLTGVRTNEQFF. The CDR3 bases are TGCAGTGCTCGTTTCCTGACTGGCGTACGTACCAATGAGCAGTTCTTC. The chain carries TRBV20-1 and TRBJ2-1; D gene unclear. The CDR3 covers 16 residues. Germline V gene data show CDR1 as DFQATT and CDR2 as SNEGSKA (reference sequence). The ends were cut back, 5 bases at V and 6 bases at J, with 23 bases in the middle.

V and J are TRBV27 and TRBJ2-1; D unclear. This CDR3 region has 16 residues. V lost 4 bases, J lost 0 bases, and 13 bases lay in between. CDR1 and CDR2 (germline): MNHEY, SMNVEV (reference sequence). The CDR3 region has the DNA TGTGCCAGCAGTTCCCCGGATTATAGCTCCTACAATGAGCAGTTCTTC. Protein sequence: CASSSPDYSSYNEQFF.

This clonotype was picked up many times. This rearrangement joins TRBV7-8 to TRBJ1-6; possible D gene TRBD1, 6 bases. CDR1 and CDR2 (germline): SGHVS, FQNEAQ. This CDR3 is built from 18 residues. V was clipped by 5 bases and J by 2 bases, with 19 bases between them. The CDR3 is CASSGDTGHRTYNSPLHF. Written as DNA, the CDR3 is TGTGCCAGCAGCGGGGATACAGGGCATAGGACCTATAATTCACCCCTCCACTTT.

This clonotype has only a few counts. The chain recombines TRBV6-5 with TRBJ2-3, with unresolved D. Germline values: CDR1 MNHEY, CDR2 SVGAGI. Trimming shortened V by 0 bases and J by 2 bases, and 9 bases separated the two germline ends. This CDR3 region has 15 residues. This CDR3 is CASSYSMTLTDTQYF. CDR3 nucleotides: TGTGCCAGCAGTTACTCGATGACCCTCACAGATACGCAGTATTTT.

This clonotype was seen at least ten times. The chain joins TRBV27 to TRBJ1-2; D is unclear. CDR3 length equals 15 residues. Deletions cut 3 bases from V and 4 bases from J, with 15 bases between. The V gene's germline CDR1 is MNHEY and CDR2 SMNVEV (reference sequence). The CDR3 DNA follows: TGTGCCAGCAGTTTCCGCCGGACGATGCCCTATGGCTACACCTTC. Its protein is CASSFRRTMPYGYTF.

The rearrangement links TRBV6-5 to TRBJ2-2, with TRBD2 matching 8 bases. J lost 0 bases, V lost 4 bases, and 7 bases had no gene match. The CDR3 is 17 amino acids. Germline V CDR1 and CDR2: MNHEY, SVGAGI. The chain's CDR3 is CASSSQLAATNTGELFF. CDR3 nucleotides: TGTGCCAGCAGTTCCCAACTAGCGGCCACGAACACCGGGGAGCTGTTTTTT.

This clonotype was seen only once. The chain employs TRBV7-8 and TRBJ2-4; 11 nucleotides line up with TRBD2. V was pared by 1 base and J by 3 bases, with 2 bases of the junction left unmatched. This CDR3 is 16 amino acids long. Germline V lookup: CDR1 SGHVS, CDR2 FQNEAQ. The CDR3 is CASSLGLAGGKNIQYF. The CDR3 nucleotides are TGTGCCAGCAGCTTAGGTCTAGCGGGAGGCAAAAACATTCAGTACTTC.

The table lists this clonotype with many counts. This chain links TRBV19 with TRBJ2-7; 9 nucleotides match TRBD2. This CDR3 is 15 amino acids long. Germline V CDR1 and CDR2: LNHDA, SQIVND (reference sequence). The V segment lost 9 bases and the J segment 1 base; nucleotides outside the gene matches: 10. The CDR3 DNA reads TGTGCCAGCGCCCGCGGGACTAGCCATTCCTACGAGCAGTACTTC. Protein: CASARGTSHSYEQYF.

The chain employs TRBV4-3 and TRBJ1-2; 8 positions agree with TRBD1. Germline CDR1 LGHNA, CDR2 YSLEER. Unmatched junction bases numbered 4, after V lost 2 bases and J lost 5 bases. This CDR3 has 14 residues. CDR3 loop: CASSQLQGEYGYTF. CDR3 in DNA: TGCGCCAGCAGCCAACTACAGGGGGAATATGGCTACACCTTC.

J is TRBJ2-7 and V is TRBV20-1, with TRBD2 identical over 10 bases. J was trimmed by 2 bases and V by 3 bases; bases with no gene match: 10. The CDR3 is made up of 16 amino acids. Germline V gives CDR1 DFQATT, CDR2 SNEGSKA (reference sequence). The CDR3 DNA sequence: TGCAGTGCTAGTCAACTTACTAGCGGGACACCCTACGAGCAGTACTTC. Translation gives CSASQLTSGTPYEQYF.

This clonotype has ten or more counts. The chain links TRBV14 to TRBJ1-4; 9 bases are shared with TRBD1. Germline CDR1 and CDR2: SGHDN and FVKESK. Trimming removed 4 bases from V and 8 bases from J; junction bases left unmatched: 5. The CDR3 loop spans 14 amino acids. CDR3 coding DNA: TGTGCCAGCAGCCTAGGACAGGGGAAAGAAAAACTGTTTTTT. Encoded protein: CASSLGQGKEKLFF.

This clonotype was seen ten or more times. The V and J genes are TRBV28 and TRBJ1-5; D is possibly TRBD1 (6 bases). This CDR3 contains 15 residues. Germline V gene lookup returns CDR1 MDHEN and CDR2 SYDVKM. V lost 6 bases, J lost 7 bases, and 19 bases lay in between. The CDR3 region is CASSPERGRLQPQHF. The CDR3 nucleotides read TGTGCCAGCAGCCCCGAGCGGGGGCGACTACAGCCCCAGCATTTT.

This clonotype was seen at least ten times. This sequence joins TRBV6-5 and TRBJ2-7, with TRBD1 matching 9 bases. Germline lookup yields CDR1 MNHEY and CDR2 SVGAGI. The V gene end was trimmed by 0 bases and the J gene end by 3 bases; junction bases not matched to a gene: 6. The CDR3 length is 16 residues. The CDR3 region is CASSYSSGQGIYEQYF. DNA of the CDR3: TGTGCCAGCAGTTACTCTTCGGGACAGGGTATCTACGAGCAGTACTTC.